This TCR beta chain appears in the sequencing data of a study of blood T cell repertoires in COVID-19. Germline values: CDR1 SGHVS, CDR2 FNYEAQ. The CDR3 has 16 amino acids. V dropped 3 bases and J dropped 0 bases, with 14 bases sitting between them. As handled by the study authors: From reference gene primer amplification, estimates of nucleated cell counts were derived. The protocol was immunoSEQ multiplex PCR, while the TCRdb copy is restricted to in-frame clones and leaves out a portion. For V, J and clone size, that table is used; D and trimming come from the DNA. Of 100,000 to 150,000 clones listed, around 81% are singletons. This clone was picked up a small number of times.

The sequencing sample was made of peripheral blood. This clonotype was obtained from a woman between 55 and 75 years old with active or convalescent COVID-19. The chain recombines TRBV7-6 with TRBJ2-5, with D perhaps TRBD1 (5 bases). The CDR3 region is CASSLGSDRNQETQYF. The CDR3 DNA is TGTGCCAGCAGCTTGGGATCAGACAGAAACCAAGAGACCCAGTACTTC. Combining the CDR3 with reference TRBV7-6 and TRBJ2-5 gives the whole variable domain GAGVSQSPRYKVTKRGQDVALRCDPISGHVSLYWYRQALGQGPEFLTYFNYEAQQDKSGLPNDRFSAERPEGSISTLTIQRTEQRDSAMYRCASSLGSDRNQETQYFGPGTRLLVL.